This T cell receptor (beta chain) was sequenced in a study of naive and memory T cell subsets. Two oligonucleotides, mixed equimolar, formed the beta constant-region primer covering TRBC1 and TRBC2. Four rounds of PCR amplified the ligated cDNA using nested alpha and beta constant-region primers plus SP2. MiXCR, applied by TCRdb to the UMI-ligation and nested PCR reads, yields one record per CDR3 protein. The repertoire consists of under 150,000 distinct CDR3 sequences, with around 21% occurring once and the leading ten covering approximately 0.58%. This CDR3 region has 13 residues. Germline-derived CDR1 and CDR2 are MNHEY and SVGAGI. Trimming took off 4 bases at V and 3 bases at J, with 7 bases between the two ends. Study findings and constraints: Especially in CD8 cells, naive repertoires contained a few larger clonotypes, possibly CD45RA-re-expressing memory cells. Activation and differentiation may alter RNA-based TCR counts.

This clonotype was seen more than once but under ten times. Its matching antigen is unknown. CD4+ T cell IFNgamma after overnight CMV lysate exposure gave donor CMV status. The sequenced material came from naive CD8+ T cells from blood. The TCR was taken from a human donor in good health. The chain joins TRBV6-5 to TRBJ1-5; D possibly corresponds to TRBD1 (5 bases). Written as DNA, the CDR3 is TGTGCCAGCAGTTCAGGGTTCAATCAGCCCCAGCATTTT. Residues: CASSSGFNQPQHF.